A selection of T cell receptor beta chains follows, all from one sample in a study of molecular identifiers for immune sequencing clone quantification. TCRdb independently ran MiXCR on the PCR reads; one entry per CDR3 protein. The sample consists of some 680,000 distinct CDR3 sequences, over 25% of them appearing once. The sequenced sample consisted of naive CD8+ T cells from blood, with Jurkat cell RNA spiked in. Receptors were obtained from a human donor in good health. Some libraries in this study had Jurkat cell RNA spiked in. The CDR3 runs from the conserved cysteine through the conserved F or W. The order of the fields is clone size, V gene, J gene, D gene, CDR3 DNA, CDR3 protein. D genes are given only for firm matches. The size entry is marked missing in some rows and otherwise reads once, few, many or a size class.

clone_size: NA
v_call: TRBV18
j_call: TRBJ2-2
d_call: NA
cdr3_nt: TGTGCCAGCTCACCACCGGTATGGACCGGGGAGCTGTTTTTT
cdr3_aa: CASSPPVWTGELFF

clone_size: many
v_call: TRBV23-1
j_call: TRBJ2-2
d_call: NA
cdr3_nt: TGCGCCAGCAGTCAATACAGGGTATCGAACACCGGGGAGCTGTTTTTT
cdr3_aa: CASSQYRVSNTGELFF

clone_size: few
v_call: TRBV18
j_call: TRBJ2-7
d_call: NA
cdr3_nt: TGTGCCACTGCGAGCCCGGATCTAAGCTCCTACGAGCAGTACTTC
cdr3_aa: CATASPDLSSYEQYF

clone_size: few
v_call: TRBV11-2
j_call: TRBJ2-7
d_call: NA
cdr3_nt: TGTGCCAGCAGCTCGGGGACACTACTCGAGCAGTACTTC
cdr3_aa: CASSSGTLLEQYF

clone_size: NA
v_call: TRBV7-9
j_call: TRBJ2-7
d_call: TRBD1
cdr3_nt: TGTGCCAGCAGCTCAAACGGACAGGGCTCCCACGAGCTGTACTTC
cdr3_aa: CASSSNGQGSHELYF

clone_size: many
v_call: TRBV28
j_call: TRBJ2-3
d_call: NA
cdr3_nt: TGTGCCAGCAGTACCTACGTCCTTAGCACAGATACGCAGTATTTT
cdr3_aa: CASSTYVLSTDTQYF

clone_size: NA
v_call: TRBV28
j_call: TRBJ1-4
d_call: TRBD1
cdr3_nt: TGTGCCAGCAGTTTATTCCAGGGGGGCTCGCAAAAACTGTTTTTT
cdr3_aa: CASSLFQGGSQKLFF

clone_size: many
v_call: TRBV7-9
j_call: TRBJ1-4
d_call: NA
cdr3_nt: TGTGCCAGCAGCCAGACCGACCCCGACCCTAATGAAAAACTGTTTTTT
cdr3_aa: CASSQTDPDPNEKLFF

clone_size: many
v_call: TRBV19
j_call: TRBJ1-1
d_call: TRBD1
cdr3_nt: TGTGCCAGTACCTCAGGGGGCATTACTGAAGCTTTCTTT
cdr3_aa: CASTSGGITEAFF

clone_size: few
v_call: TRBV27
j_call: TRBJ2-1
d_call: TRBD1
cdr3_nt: TGTGCCAGCAGTTTAAGGGGGACAGGGGGTACCCGGGCTGAGCAGTTCTTC
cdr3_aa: CASSLRGTGGTRAEQFF

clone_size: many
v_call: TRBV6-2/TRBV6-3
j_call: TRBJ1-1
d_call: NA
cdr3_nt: TGTGCCAGCAGTTTACGGGGCAGGGTCACTGAAGCTTTCTTT
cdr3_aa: CASSLRGRVTEAFF